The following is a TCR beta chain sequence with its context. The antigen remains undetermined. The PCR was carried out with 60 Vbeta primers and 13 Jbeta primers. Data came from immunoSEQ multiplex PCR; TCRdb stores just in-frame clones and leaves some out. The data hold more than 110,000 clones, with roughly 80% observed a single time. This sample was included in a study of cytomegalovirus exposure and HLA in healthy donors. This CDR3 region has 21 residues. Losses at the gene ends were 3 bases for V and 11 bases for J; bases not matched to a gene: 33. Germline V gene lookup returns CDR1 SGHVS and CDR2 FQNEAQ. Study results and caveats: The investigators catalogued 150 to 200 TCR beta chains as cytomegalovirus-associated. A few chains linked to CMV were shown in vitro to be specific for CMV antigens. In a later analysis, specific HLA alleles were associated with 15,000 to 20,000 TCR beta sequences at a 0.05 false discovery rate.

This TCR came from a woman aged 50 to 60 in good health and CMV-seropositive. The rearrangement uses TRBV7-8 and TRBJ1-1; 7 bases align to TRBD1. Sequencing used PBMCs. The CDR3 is CASSFPRTIPTQGKEGGSAFF. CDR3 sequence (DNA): TGTGCCAGCAGCTTCCCGCGTACAATTCCGACACAGGGGAAGGAGGGCGGAAGTGCTTTCTTT.